This passage covers 8 T cell receptor beta chains from one sample sequenced in a study of blood T cell repertoires in COVID-19 (dated by TCRdb to the early 2020s). Libraries were built with the immunoSEQ multiplex PCR assay. TCRdb limited this immuneACCESS table to in-frame rearrangements with V and J called. A share of clones is missing; checked studies link under half to unresolved V genes, and the rest is unexplained. Recorded for this sample are around 300,000 clones; around nine tenths of them occurred a single time. The ten most abundant clones make up 1.5% to 2% of the sample. Input material: PBMCs or T cells enriched from blood (not recorded which). Receptors originate from a woman in her sixties or seventies who had recovered from COVID-19.

The chain has TRBV9 and TRBJ2-1, with 7 nucleotides matching TRBD2. Germline-derived CDR1 and CDR2 are SGDLS and YYNGEE. CDR3 length: 15 amino acids. J lost 8 bases, V lost 4 bases, and 12 bases had no gene match. The CDR3 is CASSPQEREGDEQFF. In DNA form, the CDR3 reads TGTGCCAGCAGCCCACAGGAGAGGGAGGGAGATGAGCAGTTCTTC.

This chain connects TRBV6-1 to TRBJ1-6; tentative D call: TRBD1 (6 bases). Germline V lookup: CDR1 MNHNS, CDR2 SASEGT. The CDR3 length is 18 residues. V lost 0 bases and J 1 base, leaving 13 bases between the germline ends. In DNA form, the CDR3 reads TGTGCCAGCAGTGAAGCCGGCAGGGGAAGGTCCTATAATTCACCCCTCCACTTT. Translated, it gives CASSEAGRGRSYNSPLHF.

The chain uses TRBV10-3 and TRBJ2-7; 10 bases match TRBD2. V lost 11 bases to trimming and J lost 7 bases; unmatched junction nucleotides: 11. CDR1 and CDR2 from the germline V gene are ENHRY and SYGVKD. This CDR3 has 13 amino acids. DNA for the CDR3: TGTGCCTCACGAGGCAGCGGGGGGGATGAGCAGTACTTC. Translation gives CASRGSGGDEQYF.

This chain joins TRBV9 and TRBJ1-1; a possible D gene is TRBD1 (5 bases). Germline assignment: CDR1 SGDLS and CDR2 YYNGEE. Trimming left V 0 bases short and J 0 bases short, with 15 bases between. The CDR3 is made up of 17 amino acids. The CDR3 DNA reads TGTGCCAGCAGCGTAGAAGAGGCAGGGCACATGAACACTGAAGCTTTCTTT. Translating gives CASSVEEAGHMNTEAFF. The whole variable domain, remainder taken from reference TRBV9 and TRBJ1-1, is DSGVTQTPKHLITATGQRVTLRCSPRSGDLSVYWYQQSLDQGLQFLIQYYNGEERAKGNILERFSAQQFPDLHSELNLSSLELGDSALYFCASSVEEAGHMNTEAFFGQGTRLTVV.

The V and J genes are TRBV5-1 and TRBJ1-2; 7 bases fit TRBD1. The CDR3 consists of 17 residues. CDR1 SGHRS and CDR2 YFSETQ come from the germline V gene. After removal of 4 bases from V and 4 bases from J, the junction contained 16 bases not matched to a gene. The CDR3 DNA sequence: TGCGCCAGCAGCACAAGCCCGCCGGGACAGAGTTTCTATGGCTACACCTTC. As protein: CASSTSPPGQSFYGYTF.

This clone came up once. The J gene is TRBJ2-7, the V gene TRBV6-6; unclear D gene. The germline CDR1 and CDR2 sequences are MNHNY and SVGAGI (reference sequence). Trimming left V 5 bases short and J 2 bases short, with 13 bases between. The CDR3 is made up of 14 amino acids. CDR3 in DNA: TGTGCCAGCAGTCCGTCCGGGTCAACCTACGAGCAGTACTTC. It specifies CASSPSGSTYEQYF.

V is TRBV5-8 and J is TRBJ1-5; TRBD1 aligns across 7 bases. The V gene's germline CDR1 is SGHTS and CDR2 YDEGEE. J was trimmed by 1 base and V by 4 bases; bases with no gene match: 11. The CDR3 runs 17 residues. The CDR3: CASSGYRGLLSNQPQHF. In DNA, the CDR3 is TGTGCCAGCAGCGGCTACAGGGGACTTTTGAGCAATCAGCCCCAGCATTTT.

V usage is TRBV5-8 and J usage is TRBJ1-6, with D perhaps matching TRBD1 (5 bases). Germline loops: CDR1 SGHTS, CDR2 YDEGEE. Between the trimmed V and J ends, which lost 2 bases and 7 bases, there was a span of 13 bases. The CDR3 spans 15 residues. The CDR3 nucleotides are TGTGCCAGCAGCTTATTAGGGTACAGGAATTCACCCCTCCACTTT. Residues: CASSLLGYRNSPLHF.